This is a list of T cell receptor beta chains from one sample in a study of shared clonotypes between healthy human individuals. The data were produced by immunoSEQ multiplex PCR, yet TCRdb's version contains in-frame clones alone and is incomplete. The data contain fewer than 2.5 million clones, 90% to 95% of them singletons. Sequenced input: naive CD4+ T cells from PBMCs. The source of these receptors is a young man in good health. Some clones in this sample may be carry-over from other donors' samples. Each CDR3 is given with its conserved first and last residue. Clone size is given for some rows only: seen once, a few or many times, or a class if the clone is expanded.

TRBJ2-1 | . | 16 | TRBV5-1 | CASSLASGGSYNEQFF
TRBJ1-6 | . | 14 | TRBV7-9 | CASSSNGENSPLHF
TRBJ2-1 | . | 16 | TRBV16 | CASSQYGGSSYNEQFF
TRBJ1-1 | . | 14 | TRBV19 | CASSTTTGGTEAFF
TRBJ2-7 | once | 13 | TRBV18 | CASSPPSKDEQYF
TRBJ2-7 | . | 16 | TRBV21-1 | CASSKIGTARNYEQYF
TRBJ2-5 | . | 14 | TRBV19 | CASSPTSGPETQYF
TRBJ2-3 | . | 15 | TRBV29-1 | CSVGGAAHLGDTQYF
TRBJ2-3 | . | 12 | TRBV5-5 | CASSPRVDTQYF
TRBJ1-2 | . | 15 | TRBV28 | CASRPSRGFNYGYTF
TRBJ2-2 | . | 14 | TRBV5-5 | CASSTGMSPGELFF
TRBJ1-5 | few | 13 | TRBV7-3 | CASSSDSNQPQHF
TRBJ2-3 | . | 17 | TRBV7-2 | CASSLEYSGSPVDTQYF
TRBJ1-3 | . | 14 | TRBV19 | CASSDRGSGNTIYF
TRBJ1-2 | . | 14 | TRBV28 | CASSLVGQNYGYTF
TRBJ1-2 | once | 14 | TRBV14 | CASSQTGQPGGYTF
TRBJ2-7 | . | 14 | TRBV5-1 | CASSPPPPGGEQYF
TRBJ2-1 | once | 15 | TRBV7-2 | CASSYGGPSYNEQFF
TRBJ2-7 | . | 15 | TRBV6-1 | CASSEGQGSYYEQYF
TRBJ2-1 | . | 13 | TRBV15 | CATSRDIVPQQFF
TRBJ2-3 | . | 14 | TRBV7-2 | CASKGAPSTDTQYF
TRBJ1-3 | . | 14 | TRBV30 | CAWSATFSGNTIYF
TRBJ1-4 | . | 13 | TRBV19 | CASARGADEKLFF
TRBJ2-2 | . | 16 | TRBV10-3 | CAISELGSVNTGELFF
TRBJ1-5 | . | 14 | TRBV15 | CATSRDRAGQPQHF
TRBJ1-2 | . | 13 | TRBV29-1 | CSVRGLFNYGYTF
TRBJ1-5 | . | 15 | TRBV18 | CASSPTGSSNQPQHF
TRBJ1-1 | . | 16 | TRBV4-3 | CASSQESEQRNTEAFF
TRBJ2-1 | . | 13 | TRBV28 | CASRGTSNGEQFF
TRBJ1-2 | once | 16 | TRBV6-5 | CASSYSTGSAVYGYTF
TRBJ1-3 | . | 17 | TRBV21-1 | CASSKALTDTSGNTIYF
TRBJ1-5 | . | 15 | TRBV7-9 | CASSGGLGSNQPQHF
TRBJ2-5 | . | 17 | TRBV30 | CAWSGLRLVGLQETQYF
TRBJ2-2 | . | 13 | TRBV28 | CAIWGGNTGELFF
TRBJ1-4 | . | 18 | TRBV5-8 | CASSRGQGPAGGDEKLFF
TRBJ2-1 | . | 15 | TRBV5-4 | CASSSLSAGGKEQFF
TRBJ1-1 | . | 14 | TRBV27 | CASSLSRLNTEAFF
TRBJ1-1 | . | 15 | TRBV28 | CASSFGRRLNTEAFF
TRBJ2-3 | . | 14 | TRBV27 | CASSRTPWADTQYF
TRBJ2-1 | . | 16 | TRBV29-1 | CSVEGSSGSPYNEQFF
TRBJ2-2 | . | 16 | TRBV7-3 | CASSLIALAGAGELFF
TRBJ1-1 | . | 14 | TRBV19 | CASSSRGRRTEAFF
TRBJ2-7 | . | 15 | TRBV6-1 | CASSDQVAGGHEQYF
TRBJ1-2 | . | 16 | TRBV28 | CASSSYGTGGDYGYTF
TRBJ1-1 | . | 15 | TRBV6-5 | CASSYSDRVSTEAFF
TRBJ2-7 | . | 14 | TRBV15 | CATSPLSGTYEQYF
TRBJ2-7 | . | 14 | TRBV7-6 | CASSPGQRSYEQYF
TRBJ1-2 | . | 14 | TRBV27 | CASSLSGGGYGYTF
TRBJ2-2 | once | 16 | TRBV7-2 | CATLIPGQGFTGELFF